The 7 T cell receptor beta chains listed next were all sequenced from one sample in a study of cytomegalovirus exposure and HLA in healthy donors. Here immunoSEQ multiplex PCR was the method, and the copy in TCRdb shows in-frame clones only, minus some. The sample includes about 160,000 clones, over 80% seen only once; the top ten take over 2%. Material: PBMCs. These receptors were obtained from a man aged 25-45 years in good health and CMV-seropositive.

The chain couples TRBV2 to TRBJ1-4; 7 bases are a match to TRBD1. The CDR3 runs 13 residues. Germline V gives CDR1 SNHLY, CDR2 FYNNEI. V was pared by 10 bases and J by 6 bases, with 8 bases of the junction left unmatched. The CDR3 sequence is CATDRERDEKLFF. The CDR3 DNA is TGTGCCACCGACAGGGAGCGCGATGAAAAACTGTTTTTT.

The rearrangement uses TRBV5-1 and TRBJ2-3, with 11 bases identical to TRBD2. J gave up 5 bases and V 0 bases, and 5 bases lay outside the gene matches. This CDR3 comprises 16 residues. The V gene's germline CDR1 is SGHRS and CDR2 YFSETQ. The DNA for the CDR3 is TGCGCCAGCAGCTTGGAGCGCCTAGCGGGAGGAGATACGCAGTATTTT. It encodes CASSLERLAGGDTQYF. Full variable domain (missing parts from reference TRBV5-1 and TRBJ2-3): KAGVTQTPRYLIKTRGQQVTLSCSPISGHRSVSWYQQTPGQGLQFLFEYFSETQRNKGNFPGRFSGRQFSNSRSEMNVSTLELGDSALYLCASSLERLAGGDTQYFGPGTRLTVL.

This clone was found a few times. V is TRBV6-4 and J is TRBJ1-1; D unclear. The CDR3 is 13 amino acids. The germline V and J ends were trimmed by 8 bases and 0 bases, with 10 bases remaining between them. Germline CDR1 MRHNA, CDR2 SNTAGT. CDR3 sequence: CASAIAMNTEAFF. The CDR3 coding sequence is TGTGCCAGCGCCATAGCCATGAACACTGAAGCTTTCTTT.

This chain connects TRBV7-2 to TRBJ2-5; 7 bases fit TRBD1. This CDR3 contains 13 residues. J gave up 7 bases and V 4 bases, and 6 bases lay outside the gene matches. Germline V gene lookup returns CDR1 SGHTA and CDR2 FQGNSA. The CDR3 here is CASSSGQDGTQYF. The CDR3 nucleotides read TGTGCCAGCAGCTCCGGACAGGATGGGACCCAGTACTTC.

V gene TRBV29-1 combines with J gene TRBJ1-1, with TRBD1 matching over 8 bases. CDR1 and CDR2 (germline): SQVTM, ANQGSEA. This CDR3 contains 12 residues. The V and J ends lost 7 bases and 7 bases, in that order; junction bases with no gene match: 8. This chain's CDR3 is CSAPKGTGEAFF. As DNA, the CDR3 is TGCAGCGCTCCAAAGGGGACAGGTGAAGCTTTCTTT.

CDR3 protein: CASSRGQGADGANVLTF. The CDR3 DNA reads TGTGCCAGCAGCCGCGGACAGGGGGCGGATGGGGCCAACGTCCTGACTTTC. The chain employs TRBV7-3 and TRBJ2-6, with 11 bases that match TRBD1. The CDR3 consists of 17 residues. With 5 bases clipped from V and 3 bases from J, the junction kept 6 bases outside the gene matches. CDR1 and CDR2 from the germline V gene are SGHTA and FQGTGA.

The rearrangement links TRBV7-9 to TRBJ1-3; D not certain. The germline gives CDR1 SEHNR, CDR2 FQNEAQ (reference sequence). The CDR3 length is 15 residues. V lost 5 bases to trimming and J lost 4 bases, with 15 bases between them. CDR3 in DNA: TGTGCCAGCAGCCCCACGGCGATGCGGGGAAACACCATATATTTT. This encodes CASSPTAMRGNTIYF.